The 2 T cell receptor beta chains reported below all come from one sample, sequenced in a study of OX40 agonist ivuxolimab in advanced cancers. This table comes from immunoSEQ multiplex PCR, and its TCRdb copy is limited to in-frame clones, with some not included. The profile covers tens of thousands of clones, with 60% to 85% appearing a single time and around 1.9% taken by the ten largest. This specimen was CD4+ or CD8+ T cells sorted from blood, taken in a trial of the OX40 agonist ivuxolimab. The receptors were sampled from an adult with an advanced solid tumor such as melanoma, head and neck, liver or kidney cancer.

The chain has TRBV6-5 and TRBJ1-4; 8 positions agree with TRBD1. There are 15 residues in the CDR3. From germline, CDR1 is MNHEY and CDR2 SVGAGI. Unmatched junction bases numbered 8, after V lost 4 bases and J lost 7 bases. DNA of the CDR3: TGTGCCAGCAGTTCGTCACGACAGGGGAGTGAAAAACTGTTTTTT. Residues: CASSSSRQGSEKLFF.

This CDR3 is CASSLQTRDTEAFF. CDR3 nucleotide sequence: TGTGCCAGCAGCCTCCAAACCAGGGACACTGAAGCTTTCTTT. V is TRBV5-4 and J is TRBJ1-1; possibly TRBD1 for D (5 bases). This CDR3 has 14 amino acids. CDR1 is SGHNT and CDR2 is YYREEE in the germline V gene (reference sequence). V lost 4 bases to trimming and J lost 3 bases, with 13 bases between them.